This T cell receptor (beta chain) is drawn from a study of a mutant IDH1 vaccine in newly diagnosed glioma. In the study overall: Vaccines were first given 4-6 weeks after radiotherapy alone, or with temozolomide cycles.

Generated by immunoSEQ multiplex PCR, the TCRdb table keeps only in-frame clones and is missing some. The table lists over 75,000 clones, about 81% of them singletons. Regarding time point: week 47, end of study. In every dose of vaccine, 300 ug of mutant IDH1 20-mer peptide was given alongside topical imiquimod. Eight vaccinations were given in weeks 1, 3, 5, 7, 11, 15, 19 and 23. Those who donated had recent WHO grade 3 or 4 IDH1-mutant, ATRX-lost astrocytomas. Germline-derived CDR1 and CDR2 are SGDLS and YYNGEE. CDR3 length: 13 residues. Trimming left V 0 bases short and J 6 bases short, with 7 bases between. Note on this clone: The antigen remains undetermined.

This receptor was obtained from a man aged 35 to 55 with glioma. This sequence joins TRBV9 and TRBJ2-1; D gene unclear. The sample was PBMCs, taken from a glioma patient whose treatment included an IDH1 peptide vaccine. CDR3 sequence: CASSVEVSNEQFF. The CDR3 DNA reads as TGTGCCAGCAGCGTAGAGGTGTCCAATGAGCAGTTCTTC.